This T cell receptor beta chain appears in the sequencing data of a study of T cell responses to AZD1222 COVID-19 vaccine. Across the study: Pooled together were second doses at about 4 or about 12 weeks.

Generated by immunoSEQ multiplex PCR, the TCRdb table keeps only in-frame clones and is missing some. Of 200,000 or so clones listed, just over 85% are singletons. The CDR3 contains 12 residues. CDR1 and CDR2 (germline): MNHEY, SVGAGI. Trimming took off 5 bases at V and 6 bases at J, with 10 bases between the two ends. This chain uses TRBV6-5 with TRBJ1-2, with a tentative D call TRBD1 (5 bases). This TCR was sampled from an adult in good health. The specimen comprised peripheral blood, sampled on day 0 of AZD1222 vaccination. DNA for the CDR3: TGTGCCAGCAGTCGTGGGGCCGATGGCTACACCTTC. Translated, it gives CASSRGADGYTF.